This T cell receptor (beta chain) was retrieved from a study of blood T cell repertoires in COVID-19. Across the whole study: Sample material is recorded as cDNA or gDNA derived from T cells, B-cell-depleted T cells, or PBMCs.

How the authors handled the data: Counts of nucleated cells, estimated from reference gene primer amplification, were obtained. TCRdb's copy holds only in-frame clones and misses some; the assay was immunoSEQ multiplex PCR. That table furnishes V, J and clone size, whereas the DNA furnished D and trimming. The sample carries about 110,000 clones, around 90% recorded once. This clone appeared once. CDR3 size: 14 residues. The germline V gene has CDR1 SGHVS and CDR2 FQNEAQ. V was clipped by 5 bases and J by 0 bases, with 8 bases between them. The clonotype was recovered from a woman between 50 and 59 years old with acute or convalescent COVID-19. Sequencing used peripheral blood. The gene calls are TRBV7-8 and TRBJ1-5; D might be TRBD1 (5 bases). The CDR3 is CASSAQVSNQPQHF. In DNA, the CDR3 is TGTGCCAGCAGCGCACAGGTTAGCAATCAGCCCCAGCATTTT.